The source of this T cell receptor (beta chain) is a study of T-cell reconstitution after alpha-beta-depleted transplantation in children. Trimming took off 0 bases at V and 8 bases at J, with 14 bases between the two ends. The CDR3 length is 15 residues. Germline V gene sequence: CDR1 SGDLS, CDR2 YYNGEE. The TCRbeta library was prepared with unique molecular identifiers. TCRdb processed the PCR reads anew with MiXCR; each CDR3 protein has one entry. The sample records about 110,000 distinct CDR3 sequences, around 6.4% being singletons. This receptor was obtained from a male patient aged 2 to 9 who had a stem cell transplant for acute lymphoblastic leukemia, so the T cells may come from the graft donor. The specimen comprised PBMCs, mostly from graft donor cells, sampled 360 days after TCRalphabeta/CD19-depleted stem cell transplant. The genes are TRBV9 and TRBJ2-2, with unresolved D. The CDR3 spells CASSVEDPETGELFF. The CDR3 DNA reads as TGTGCCAGCAGCGTAGAGGATCCTGAGACTGGGGAGCTGTTTTTT.